A selection of T cell receptor beta chains follows, all from one sample in a study of tumor-infiltrating lymphocytes in primary liver carcinoma. TCRdb recomputed calls from the multiplex PCR reads with MiXCR, one row per CDR3 protein. The sample records 75,000 to 90,000 distinct CDR3 sequences, approximately 70% being singletons. Sequencing was carried out using liver tumor tissue from sampling region 1. These receptors came from a man in his forties with primary liver carcinoma and hepatitis B virus infection. CDR3s include the opening cysteine and the closing phenylalanine or tryptophan. Each record gives: J gene, clone size, V gene, D gene, CDR3 DNA, CDR3 protein. The D gene is left open where the match is weak. Part of the rows lack a size; the others show once, few, many or a class for expanded clones.

TRBJ2-1,medium-sized,TRBV11-1,TRBD2,TGTGCCAGCAGCTTATATGGGACTAGCAATGAGCAGTTCTTC,CASSLYGTSNEQFF
TRBJ2-3,.,TRBV11-2,.,TGTGCTAGCAGACCGGGCTCCCCTTCAGATACGCAGTATTTT,CASRPGSPSDTQYF
TRBJ2-1,.,TRBV28,TRBD2,TGTGCCAGCAGTGGTTCACTAGCGGGAGCGTACAATGAGCAGTTCTTC,CASSGSLAGAYNEQFF
TRBJ2-7,.,TRBV7-9,.,TGTTCCAGCAGCTCGGACGGGGGACACGAGCAGTGCTTC,CSSSSDGGHEQCF
TRBJ2-3,once,TRBV11-2,.,TGTGCCAGCAGCTTAGATGTATGGGGCCTCACAGATATGCAGTATTTT,CASSLDVWGLTDMQYF
TRBJ1-1,.,TRBV10-3,.,TGTGCCATCAGTGAGTCGAGCGGAGTAAGCACTGAGGCTTTCTTT,CAISESSGVSTEAFF
TRBJ2-1,few,TRBV20-1,TRBD2,TGCAGTGCTAGAGGACGGGGAGGGGACAATGAGCAGTTCTTC,CSARGRGGDNEQFF
TRBJ2-7,.,TRBV11-2,TRBD1,TGTGCCAGCCGCTCCCGGACAGGGAGCGCTAGCAGACACGAGCAGTACTTC,CASRSRTGSASRHEQYF
TRBJ2-7,.,TRBV7-9,.,TGTGCCAGAACTTTGGGGGAGCAGTACGAGCATTACTTC,CARTLGEQYEHYF
TRBJ2-7,many,TRBV7-9,.,TGTGCCAGCAGCTCCCTCGGGGAATACGAGCAGTACTTC,CASSSLGEYEQYF